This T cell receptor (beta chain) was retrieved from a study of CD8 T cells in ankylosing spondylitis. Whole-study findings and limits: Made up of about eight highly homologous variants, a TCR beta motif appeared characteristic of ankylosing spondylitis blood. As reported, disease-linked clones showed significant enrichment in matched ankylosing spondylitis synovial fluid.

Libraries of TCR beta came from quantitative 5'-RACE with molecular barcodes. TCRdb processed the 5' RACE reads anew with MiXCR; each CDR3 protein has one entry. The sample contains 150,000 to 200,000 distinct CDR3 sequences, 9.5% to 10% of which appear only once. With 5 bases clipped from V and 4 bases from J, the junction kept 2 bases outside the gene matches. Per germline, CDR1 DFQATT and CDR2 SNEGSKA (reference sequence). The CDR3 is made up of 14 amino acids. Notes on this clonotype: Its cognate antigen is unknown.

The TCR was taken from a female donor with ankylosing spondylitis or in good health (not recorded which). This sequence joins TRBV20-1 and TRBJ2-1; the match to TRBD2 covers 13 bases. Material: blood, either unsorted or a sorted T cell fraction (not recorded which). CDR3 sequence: CSAEGLAGYNEQFF. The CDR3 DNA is TGCAGTGCTGAGGGACTAGCGGGATACAATGAGCAGTTCTTC.